This TCR beta chain was recovered during a study of CD8 T cells in Susac syndrome (dated by TCRdb to about 2019). Some background on the complete study: Among the sequenced Susac syndrome patients, about 6 had clinically active disease and about 8 were in clinical remission. At blood withdrawal, Susac syndrome patients were either therapy-naive, taking corticosteroids (in some cases with IVIg as well), or taking IVIg alone. Repertoire sequencing was used to test whether CD8+ T cell activation and differentiation in Susac syndrome was antigen driven.

High-throughput TCR beta sequencing profiled peripheral blood CD8+ and CD4+ T cells from healthy donors, Susac syndrome patients and multiple sclerosis patients. The Susac syndrome patients fulfilled recently defined diagnostic criteria for definite or probable disease. Bulk CD8+ and CD4+ T cells were purified by magnetic negative isolation, while CD8+ TEMRA cells were enriched using FACS. Blood was collected in EDTA tubes and processed within 24 hours, with PBMCs isolated through density gradient centrifugation. PBMCs destined for TCR sequencing were cryopreserved in liquid nitrogen and later thawed in a 37 °C water bath. The sorted or isolated CD4+, CD8+ and CD8+ TEMRA cells had a purity of 90% or higher. RNA was extracted using the RNeasy kit, and roughly 0.5 to 1 ug of the RNA was reverse transcribed with random hexamers. TCR beta CDR3 regions were amplified with the immunoSEQ multiplex PCR assay covering 54 Vbeta and 13 Jbeta segments. To correct PCR amplification bias, a synthetic template baseline was used for both primer optimization and computational correction. The source study handled its data this way. Reads were annotated to V, D and J genes per IMGT and analyzed with immunoSEQ Analyzer, keeping only productive sequences. Clonality was computed as one minus Shannon entropy normalized by log2 of the number of productive unique sequences. For each patient and control, public and private clones were evaluated within the 100 most prevalent clones. A clone was defined as Susac-specific if it was absent from the healthy and MS cohorts, from about 1,100 published viral clones and from other ImmuneACCESS disease sequences. TCRdb reprocessing: public reads trimmed at Q25 with fastp, clones called with MiXCR, in-frame beta chains kept. Rows merge per CDR3 protein into single entries with the most common DNA and genes. TCRdb, rather than the study authors, made the V and J calls. The sample table lists about 210,000 distinct CDR3 sequences, approximately 94% of them with a count of one. 0.15% to 0.2% of the sample lies in the top ten.

As concerns this clonotype: This clone's antigen is unknown. Per-base quality was not reported, and no clone a single base away is much larger than it.

The germline V gene yields SNHLY for CDR1 and FYNNEI for CDR2. Spanning cysteine to phenylalanine, the CDR3 consists of 14 amino acids. The kept DNA is CDR3 alone, 42 bases in frame from the first base. Trimming at the junction amounts to 7 bases on V and 0 bases on J, and the germline ends lie 13 bases apart. What the authors observed across the whole study: The CD4+ T cell repertoire of patients with Susac syndrome showed no detectable clonal expansion. The study acknowledged that relatively few individuals were included in the TCR sequencing and HLA analysis.

The chain is encoded by TRBV2 joined to TRBJ2-7; 5 matching bases give a weak D call of TRBD1. Input material: CD4+ T cells from PBMCs. The TCR sequence derives from a human donor with Susac syndrome. The CDR3 is CASIKQVNSYEQYF. The sequenced DNA: TGTGCCAGCATAAAACAGGTCAACTCCTACGAGCAGTACTTC.